What follows are 9 T cell receptor beta chains derived from one specimen sequenced in a study of cytomegalovirus exposure and HLA in healthy donors. The study ran its PCR with 60 Vbeta and 13 Jbeta primers. Measured with immunoSEQ multiplex PCR; TCRdb has only the in-frame clones, and not every one. Of around 180,000 clones in the sample, about four fifths were seen once. The sequenced material came from PBMCs. These receptors were obtained from a woman in her fifties or sixties in good health and CMV-seronegative.

The chain is built from TRBV15 and TRBJ1-2; D might be TRBD1 (6 bases). The V end was cut by 3 bases, the J end by 0 bases, with 11 bases between. This CDR3 is 15 amino acids long. The germline gives CDR1 LNHNV, CDR2 YYDKDF (reference sequence). Here the CDR3 reads CATSSLTGANYGYTF. DNA of the CDR3: TGTGCCACCAGCAGCCTGACAGGAGCTAACTATGGCTACACCTTC.

The chain carries TRBV6-6 and TRBJ2-7; unclear D gene. This CDR3 has 16 amino acids. The germline CDR1 and CDR2 sequences are MNHNY and SVGAGI (reference sequence). V was pared by 0 bases and J by 3 bases, with 15 bases between. The CDR3 spells CASSYSIPTSGYEQYF. DNA of the CDR3: TGTGCCAGCAGTTACTCGATTCCTACCTCAGGCTACGAGCAGTACTTC.

V gene TRBV9 combines with J gene TRBJ2-1, with 10 bases aligning to TRBD1. Germline V gene lookup returns CDR1 SGDLS and CDR2 YYNGEE. CDR3 length equals 15 residues. Trimming cost V 1 base and J 6 bases; bases outside gene matches: 4. The CDR3 loop is CASSVTGTGANEQFF. As DNA, the CDR3 is TGTGCCAGCAGCGTAACCGGGACAGGGGCCAATGAGCAGTTCTTC. Full variable domain (outside the CDR3, taken from reference TRBV9 and TRBJ2-1): DSGVTQTPKHLITATGQRVTLRCSPRSGDLSVYWYQQSLDQGLQFLIQYYNGEERAKGNILERFSAQQFPDLHSELNLSSLELGDSALYFCASSVTGTGANEQFFGPGTRLTVL.

This chain joins TRBV4-2 and TRBJ2-1; TRBD2 matches at 12 bases. Germline CDR1 reads LGHNA; CDR2 reads YNFKEQ. The junction had 4 bases not matched to a gene; V was cut back by 2 bases and J by 5 bases. This CDR3 region has 16 residues. The CDR3, as DNA: TGTGCCAGCAGCCAAAGCCTAGCGGGAGGGGACAATGAGCAGTTCTTC. Protein product: CASSQSLAGGDNEQFF.

This chain joins TRBV9 and TRBJ2-2; 7 bases fit TRBD2. Unmatched junction bases numbered 2, after V lost 0 bases and J lost 6 bases. CDR3 length: 14 amino acids. In germline, CDR1 is SGDLS, CDR2 YYNGEE. The chain's CDR3 is CASSVAGGAGELFF. CDR3 in DNA: TGTGCCAGCAGCGTAGCTGGGGGGGCCGGGGAGCTGTTTTTT.

This sequence joins TRBV29-1 and TRBJ1-2, with 7 bases identical to TRBD1. There are 12 residues in the CDR3. Germline CDR1 is SQVTM and CDR2 is ANQGSEA. V trimming: 5 bases; J trimming: 8 bases; junction bases outside the gene matches: 8. CDR3: CSVHIGGAGYTF. The CDR3 bases are TGCAGCGTTCATATAGGGGGCGCGGGCTACACCTTC.

The genes are TRBV27 and TRBJ1-6; D is undetermined. V was shortened by 6 bases and J by 11 bases, with 17 bases between the two germline ends. Germline CDR1 and CDR2: MNHEY and SMNVEV (reference sequence). This CDR3 is 14 amino acids long. CDR3 loop: CASSRRGAVAPLHF. In DNA, the CDR3 is TGTGCCAGCAGCCGGCGGGGAGCCGTGGCACCCCTCCACTTT.

CDR3 sequence (DNA): TGTGCCTGGAGTAAGCAAGTTGGAGCGGGGAGTACAGATACGCAGTATTTT. Its protein is CAWSKQVGAGSTDTQYF. The chain couples TRBV30 to TRBJ2-3, with TRBD2 matching over 7 bases. Germline V gives CDR1 GTSNPN, CDR2 SVGIG (reference sequence). This CDR3 is 17 amino acids long. Trimming took 2 bases from V and 3 from J; bases not matched to a gene: 14.

This chain uses TRBV6-5 with TRBJ2-5, with 7 bases lining up with TRBD1. TRBJ2-7 matches the DNA end more closely, so the J call is doubtful. The germline CDR1 and CDR2 sequences are MNHEY and SVGAGI. The CDR3 loop spans 14 amino acids. CDR3 nucleotide sequence: TGTGCCAGCAGTTGGACAGGCGATTACTACGAGCAGTACTTC. Protein sequence: CASSWTGDYYEQYF.